The 21 T cell receptor beta chains given below trace back to one sample, sequenced in a study of vaccination and CD4 T cells after COVID-19. From the PCR reads, TCRdb called clonotypes with MiXCR, one entry per CDR3 protein. The sample lists 35,000 to 45,000 distinct CDR3 sequences; 36% were seen once. The time point denotes: late sampling 161 to 241 days after vaccination in a few convalescent patients. Sequencing was performed on CD4+ T cells from blood, taken about 7 months after SARS-CoV-2 vaccination. These TCRs come from a human donor who had recovered from COVID-19.

This clonotype was counted between two and nine times. In nucleotides, the CDR3 is TGCAGTGCTAGAGCTCCCGACGATAGCAATCAGCCCCAGCATTTT. It translates to CSARAPDDSNQPQHF. The chain is built from TRBV20-1 and TRBJ1-5; D ambiguous. Trimming took 1 base from V and 0 from J, leaving 10 bases between them. The CDR3 extends over 15 amino acids. Germline CDR1 and CDR2: DFQATT and SNEGSKA (reference sequence).

This sequence joins TRBV20-1 and TRBJ2-1; 14 bases match TRBD2. The germline V gene has CDR1 DFQATT and CDR2 SNEGSKA (reference sequence). CDR3 length: 15 amino acids. With 7 bases clipped from V and 3 bases from J, the junction kept 5 bases outside the gene matches. The chain's CDR3 is CSVTSGRESYNEQFF. DNA of the CDR3: TGCAGTGTGACTAGCGGGAGGGAGAGCTACAATGAGCAGTTCTTC.

There are a few counts of this clonotype. CDR3 nucleotides: TGTGCCAGCAGCTCGGACAGATATGGCTACACCTTC. Its translation: CASSSDRYGYTF. The V and J genes are TRBV7-9 and TRBJ1-2; D is perhaps TRBD1 (6 bases). The V end was cut by 4 bases, the J end by 5 bases, with 8 bases between. Germline V CDR1 and CDR2: SEHNR, FQNEAQ (reference sequence). CDR3 length: 12 residues. Combining the CDR3 with reference TRBV7-9 and TRBJ1-2 gives the whole variable domain DTGVSQNPRHKITKRGQNVTFRCDPISEHNRLYWYRQTLGQGPEFLTYFQNEAQLEKSRLLSDRFSAERPKGSFSTLEIQRTEQGDSAMYLCASSSDRYGYTFGSGTRLTVV.

The chain combines TRBV6-1 with TRBJ1-1; 8 nucleotides match TRBD1. After removal of 6 bases from V and 8 bases from J, the junction contained 14 bases not matched to a gene. Germline V gene sequence: CDR1 MNHNS, CDR2 SASEGT. CDR3 size: 15 residues. The CDR3 bases are TGTGCCAGCAGCTCAAATACAGGGGGGGGCGGGGAAGCTTTCTTT. This gives the protein CASSSNTGGGGEAFF.

This chain links TRBV29-1 with TRBJ1-2; 9 bases map to TRBD1. J was trimmed by 3 bases and V by 6 bases; bases with no gene match: 8. The CDR3 is 14 residues long. CDR1 and CDR2 from the germline V gene are SQVTM and ANQGSEA. The DNA of the CDR3 is TGCAGCGTGACGGACAGGGGAGAAGACTATGGCTACACCTTC. Its translation: CSVTDRGEDYGYTF.

The CDR3 protein is CSAPGDGISQAFF. The CDR3 coding sequence is TGCAGTGCTCCCGGGGACGGTATCTCACAAGCTTTCTTT. The chain uses TRBV20-1 and TRBJ1-1, with D possibly TRBD1 on 5 matching bases. The germline V gene encodes CDR1 DFQATT and CDR2 SNEGSKA (reference sequence). The CDR3 consists of 13 residues. The V gene lost 5 bases and the J gene lost 9 bases, with 19 bases spanning the gap.

This chain connects TRBV7-7 to TRBJ2-1; 12 positions agree with TRBD2. The CDR3 is 16 amino acids. The germline CDR1 and CDR2 sequences are SSHAT and FNYEAQ (reference sequence). J lost 7 bases, V lost 4 bases, and 8 bases had no gene match. The DNA for the CDR3 is TGTGCCAGCAGCTCCCTGACTAGCGGGAGATTGAATGAGCAGTTCTTC. It yields the protein CASSSLTSGRLNEQFF.

This clonotype has only a few counts. V usage is TRBV20-1 and J usage is TRBJ1-2; the match to TRBD1 covers 7 bases. Trimming cost V 6 bases and J 4 bases; bases outside gene matches: 8. This CDR3 is built from 13 residues. Germline lookup yields CDR1 DFQATT and CDR2 SNEGSKA (reference sequence). The CDR3 DNA follows: TGCAGTGCAACAGGGGTTTTTGGCTATGGCTACACCTTC. Protein: CSATGVFGYGYTF.

This clonotype was seen only a few times. V and J are TRBV20-1 and TRBJ2-3, with D hard to call. Germline V gene data show CDR1 as DFQATT and CDR2 as SNEGSKA (reference sequence). This CDR3 is built from 16 residues. V shed 3 bases and J shed 2 bases, with 18 bases lying between them. CDR3 coding DNA: TGCAGTGCTAGGTCGGTAGTGAGGTTTTCCACAGATACGCAGTATTTT. It specifies CSARSVVRFSTDTQYF.

The J gene is TRBJ1-5, the V gene TRBV28; D unresolved. The CDR3 sequence is 14 residues long. Germline V gene lookup returns CDR1 MDHEN and CDR2 SYDVKM. V was cut by 3 bases and J by 5 bases, with 11 bases left in between. CDR3 bases: TGTGCCAGCAGTTTTGTTCAGAGGTATCAGCCCCAGCATTTT. Amino acids: CASSFVQRYQPQHF.

The rearrangement uses TRBV18 and TRBJ2-6, with 9 bases matching TRBD1. V dropped 6 bases and J dropped 0; count of bases not matched to a gene: 12. The germline CDR1 and CDR2 sequences are KGHSH and LQKENI. This CDR3 comprises 19 residues. The CDR3 spells CASSHDTGQGPSGANVLTF. In nucleotides, the CDR3 is TGTGCCAGCTCCCACGACACGGGACAGGGACCCTCTGGGGCCAACGTCCTGACTTTC.

The chain carries TRBV20-1 and TRBJ1-3; D is ambiguous. The CDR3 spans 14 residues. V lost 2 bases and J lost 2, with 10 bases in between. In germline, CDR1 is DFQATT, CDR2 SNEGSKA (reference sequence). In DNA form, the CDR3 reads TGCAGTGCTAGACCCTCCCTACCTGGAAACACCATATATTTT. Translation: CSARPSLPGNTIYF.

This clonotype was seen only a few times. The CDR3 region is CASRKGQGPYEQYF. The CDR3 DNA follows: TGTGCCAGTAGGAAAGGACAGGGGCCCTACGAGCAGTACTTC. V usage is TRBV19 and J usage is TRBJ2-7; TRBD1 matches at 9 bases. CDR1 is LNHDA and CDR2 is SQIVND in the germline V gene (reference sequence). With V trimmed by 6 bases and J by 2 bases, 5 bases remained unmatched. There are 14 residues in the CDR3. Using reference TRBV19 and TRBJ2-7 for the parts outside the CDR3, the full variable domain is DGGITQSPKYLFRKEGQNVTLSCEQNLNHDAMYWYRQDPGQGLRLIYYSQIVNDFQKGDIAEGYSVSREKKESFPLTVTSAQKNPTAFYLCASRKGQGPYEQYFGPGTRLTVT.

V gene TRBV19 combines with J gene TRBJ2-1; D call uncertain. The CDR3 spans 16 residues. Trimming pared 3 bases from V and 6 bases from J, leaving 18 bases between. Germline CDR1 is LNHDA and CDR2 is SQIVND (reference sequence). CDR3 nucleotides: TGTGCCAGTAGTATTGGGTCTGGATATGAGTTCAATGAGCAGTTCTTC. Translation: CASSIGSGYEFNEQFF. The entire variable domain, with the rest obtained from reference TRBV19 and TRBJ2-1, is as follows: DGGITQSPKYLFRKEGQNVTLSCEQNLNHDAMYWYRQDPGQGLRLIYYSQIVNDFQKGDIAEGYSVSREKKESFPLTVTSAQKNPTAFYLCASSIGSGYEFNEQFFGPGTRLTVL.

V and J are TRBV5-6 and TRBJ2-7; 8 bases align to TRBD1. The V gene's germline CDR1 is SGHDT and CDR2 YYEEEE. J was trimmed by 2 bases and V by 4 bases; bases with no gene match: 2. The CDR3 length is 13 residues. CDR3 loop: CASSAGGTYEQYF. The CDR3 nucleotides read TGTGCCAGCAGCGCAGGGGGCACCTACGAGCAGTACTTC.

V and J are TRBV7-6 and TRBJ2-5; no definite D call. V was pared by 5 bases and J by 5 bases, with 9 bases between. This CDR3 has 12 residues. The germline V gene encodes CDR1 SGHVS and CDR2 FNYEAQ. The CDR3: CASSPLGETQYF. DNA for the CDR3: TGTGCCAGCAGCCCCCTCGGGGAGACCCAGTACTTC. Combining the CDR3 with reference TRBV7-6 and TRBJ2-5 gives the whole variable domain GAGVSQSPRYKVTKRGQDVALRCDPISGHVSLYWYRQALGQGPEFLTYFNYEAQQDKSGLPNDRFSAERPEGSISTLTIQRTEQRDSAMYRCASSPLGETQYFGPGTRLLVL.

V gene TRBV5-1 combines with J gene TRBJ2-5, with a tentative D call TRBD1 (5 bases). The CDR3 is made up of 15 amino acids. V dropped 1 base and J dropped 4 bases, with 14 bases sitting between them. Germline V gene data show CDR1 as SGHRS and CDR2 as YFSETQ. CDR3: CASSLLQGFRETQYF. The CDR3 DNA follows: TGCGCCAGCAGCTTGTTGCAGGGATTTAGAGAGACCCAGTACTTC.

This clonotype has a handful of counts. The chain joins TRBV12-3 or TRBV12-4 to TRBJ2-2; D is undetermined. V lost 7 bases to trimming and J lost 4 bases, with 13 bases between them. The CDR3 totals 14 residues. The CDR3: CASTPRKPTGELFF. The CDR3 DNA reads as TGTGCCAGCACCCCGAGGAAACCCACCGGGGAGCTGTTTTTT.

CDR3 DNA: TGTGCCAGCAGCCCTGACCGGGACCCTCAGTTCTTC. Residues: CASSPDRDPQFF. J is TRBJ2-1 and V is TRBV6-1; the D call may be TRBD1 or TRBD2 (5 bases each). Germline V gene data show CDR1 as MNHNS and CDR2 as SASEGT. V was clipped by 6 bases and J by 13 bases, with 16 bases between them. There are 12 residues in the CDR3.

This clonotype has only one observation. The rearrangement links TRBV7-9 to TRBJ2-1; 8 nucleotides line up with TRBD2. Germline loops: CDR1 SEHNR, CDR2 FQNEAQ (reference sequence). Germline trimming cut 8 bases from V and 9 bases from J; bases unmatched to any gene: 21. The CDR3 has 17 residues. The CDR3 loop reads CASGPSGSAGEGSEQFF. The DNA of the CDR3 is TGTGCCAGCGGACCCTCTGGCTCAGCGGGAGAGGGAAGTGAGCAGTTCTTC.

V and J are TRBV20-1 and TRBJ2-7; 9 bases are shared with TRBD2. V trimming: 5 bases; J trimming: 5 bases; junction bases outside the gene matches: 25. The CDR3 runs to 19 residues. Germline values: CDR1 DFQATT, CDR2 SNEGSKA (reference sequence). The CDR3: CSAQHPPGSGGRYGDEQYF. CDR3 nucleotide sequence: TGCAGTGCTCAACATCCTCCTGGTAGCGGGGGCCGTTATGGGGACGAGCAGTACTTC.